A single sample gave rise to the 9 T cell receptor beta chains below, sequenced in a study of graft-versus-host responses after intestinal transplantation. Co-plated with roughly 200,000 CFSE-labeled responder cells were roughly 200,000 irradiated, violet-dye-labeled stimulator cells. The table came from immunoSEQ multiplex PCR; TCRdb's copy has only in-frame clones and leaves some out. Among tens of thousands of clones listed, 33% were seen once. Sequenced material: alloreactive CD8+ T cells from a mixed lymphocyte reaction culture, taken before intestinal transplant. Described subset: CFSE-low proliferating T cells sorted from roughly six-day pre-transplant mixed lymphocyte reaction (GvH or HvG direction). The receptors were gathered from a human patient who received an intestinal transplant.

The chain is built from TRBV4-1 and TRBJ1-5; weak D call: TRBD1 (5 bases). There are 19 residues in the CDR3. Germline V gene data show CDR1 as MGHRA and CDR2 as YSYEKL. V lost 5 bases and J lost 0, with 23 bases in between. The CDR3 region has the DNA TGCGCCAGCAGCACCAAGCCGGGACGTAAAATTACTAGCAATCAGCCCCAGCATTTT. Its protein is CASSTKPGRKITSNQPQHF.

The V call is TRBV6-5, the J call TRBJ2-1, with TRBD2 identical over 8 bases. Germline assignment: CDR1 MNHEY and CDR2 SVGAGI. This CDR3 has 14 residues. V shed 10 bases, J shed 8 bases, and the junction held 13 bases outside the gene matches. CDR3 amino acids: CATRVVGGGHEQFF. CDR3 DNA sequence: TGTGCCACCCGTGTCGTCGGGGGGGGCCATGAGCAGTTCTTC.

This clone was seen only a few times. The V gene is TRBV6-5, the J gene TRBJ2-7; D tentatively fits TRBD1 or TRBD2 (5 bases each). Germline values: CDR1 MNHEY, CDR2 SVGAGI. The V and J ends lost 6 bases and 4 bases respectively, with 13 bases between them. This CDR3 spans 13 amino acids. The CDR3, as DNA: TGTGCCAGCAGGGACATTGGGGAGTACGAGCAGTACTTC. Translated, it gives CASRDIGEYEQYF.

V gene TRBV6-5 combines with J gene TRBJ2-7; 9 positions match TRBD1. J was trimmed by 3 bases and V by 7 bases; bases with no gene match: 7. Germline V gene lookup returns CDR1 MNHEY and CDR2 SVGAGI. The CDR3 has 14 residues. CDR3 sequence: CASTLGGQGYEQYF. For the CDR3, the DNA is TGTGCCAGCACCCTGGGGGGACAGGGCTACGAGCAGTACTTC.

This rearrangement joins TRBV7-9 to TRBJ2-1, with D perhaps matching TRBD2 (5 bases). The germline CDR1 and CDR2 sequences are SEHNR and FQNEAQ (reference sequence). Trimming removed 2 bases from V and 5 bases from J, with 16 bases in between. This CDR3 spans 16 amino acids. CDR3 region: CASSLRSTGIDNEQFF. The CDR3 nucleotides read TGTGCCAGCAGCTTACGTAGTACGGGAATCGACAATGAGCAGTTCTTC.

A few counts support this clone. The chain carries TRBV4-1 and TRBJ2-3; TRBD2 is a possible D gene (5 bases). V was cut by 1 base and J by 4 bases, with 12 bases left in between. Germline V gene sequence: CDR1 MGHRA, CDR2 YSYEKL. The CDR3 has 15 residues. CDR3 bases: TGCGCCAGCAGCCAAGTTTGGCCGAGGGCAGATACGCAGTATTTT. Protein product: CASSQVWPRADTQYF.

The CDR3 sequence is CASSPGQGDGNTIYF. The CDR3 DNA follows: TGTGCCAGCAGCCCCGGACAGGGAGATGGAAACACCATATATTTT. The rearrangement joins TRBV6-8 to TRBJ1-3; TRBD1 agrees at 8 bases. Germline V gene lookup returns CDR1 MNHGY and CDR2 SAAAGT. The J segment lost 3 bases and the V segment lost 6 bases, leaving 7 bases of the junction unmatched. The CDR3 has 15 amino acids.

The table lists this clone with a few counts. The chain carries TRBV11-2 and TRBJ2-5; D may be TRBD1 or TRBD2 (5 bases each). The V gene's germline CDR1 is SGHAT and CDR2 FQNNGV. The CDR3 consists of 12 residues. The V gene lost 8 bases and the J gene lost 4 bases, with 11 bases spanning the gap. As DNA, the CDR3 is TGTGCCAGCGGTGGGGGTGGAGAGACCCAGTACTTC. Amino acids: CASGGGGETQYF. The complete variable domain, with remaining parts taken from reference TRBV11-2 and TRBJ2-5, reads EAGVAQSPRYKIIEKRQSVAFWCNPISGHATLYWYQQILGQGPKLLIQFQNNGVVDDSQLPKDRFSAERLKGVDSTLKIQPAKLEDSAVYLCASGGGGETQYFGPGTRLLVL.

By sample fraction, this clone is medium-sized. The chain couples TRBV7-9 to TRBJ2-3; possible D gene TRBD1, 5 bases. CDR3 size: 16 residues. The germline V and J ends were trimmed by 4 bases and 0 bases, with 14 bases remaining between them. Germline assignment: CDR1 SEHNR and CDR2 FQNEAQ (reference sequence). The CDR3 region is CASSSGWKPSTDTQYF. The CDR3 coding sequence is TGTGCCAGCAGCTCAGGGTGGAAGCCAAGCACAGATACGCAGTATTTT. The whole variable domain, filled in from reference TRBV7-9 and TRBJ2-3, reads DTGVSQNPRHKITKRGQNVTFRCDPISEHNRLYWYRQTLGQGPEFLTYFQNEAQLEKSRLLSDRFSAERPKGSFSTLEIQRTEQGDSAMYLCASSSGWKPSTDTQYFGPGTRLTVL.